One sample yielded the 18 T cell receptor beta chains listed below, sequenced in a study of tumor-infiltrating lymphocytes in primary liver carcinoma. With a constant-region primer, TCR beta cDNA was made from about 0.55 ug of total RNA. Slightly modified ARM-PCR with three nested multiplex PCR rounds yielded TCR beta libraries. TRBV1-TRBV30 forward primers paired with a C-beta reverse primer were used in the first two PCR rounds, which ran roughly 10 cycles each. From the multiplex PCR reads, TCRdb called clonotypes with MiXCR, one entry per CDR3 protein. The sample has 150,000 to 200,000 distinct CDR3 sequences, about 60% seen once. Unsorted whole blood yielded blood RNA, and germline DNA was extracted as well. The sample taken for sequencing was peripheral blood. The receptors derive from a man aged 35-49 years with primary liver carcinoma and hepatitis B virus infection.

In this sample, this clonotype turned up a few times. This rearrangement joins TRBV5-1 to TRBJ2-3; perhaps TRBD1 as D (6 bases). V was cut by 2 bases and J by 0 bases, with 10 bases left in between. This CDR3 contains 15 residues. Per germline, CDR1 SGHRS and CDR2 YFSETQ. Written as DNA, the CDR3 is TGCGCCAGCAGCTTCACCGGGACAAGCACAGATACGCAGTATTTT. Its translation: CASSFTGTSTDTQYF. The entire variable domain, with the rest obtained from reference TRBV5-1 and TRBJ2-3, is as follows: KAGVTQTPRYLIKTRGQQVTLSCSPISGHRSVSWYQQTPGQGLQFLFEYFSETQRNKGNFPGRFSGRQFSNSRSEMNVSTLELGDSALYLCASSFTGTSTDTQYFGPGTRLTVL.

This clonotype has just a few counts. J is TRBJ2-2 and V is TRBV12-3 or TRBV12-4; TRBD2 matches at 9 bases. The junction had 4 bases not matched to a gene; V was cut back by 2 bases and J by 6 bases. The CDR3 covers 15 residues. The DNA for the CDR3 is TGTGCCAGCAGTTTAATGGCGGGAGGGTCCGGGGAGCTGTTTTTT. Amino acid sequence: CASSLMAGGSGELFF.

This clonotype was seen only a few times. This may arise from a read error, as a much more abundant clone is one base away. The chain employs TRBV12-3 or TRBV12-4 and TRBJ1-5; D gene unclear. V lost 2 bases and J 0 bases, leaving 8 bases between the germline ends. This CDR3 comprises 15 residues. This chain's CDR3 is CASSLWYGSNQPQHF. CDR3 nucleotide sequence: TGTGCCAGCAGTTTATGGTACGGTAGCAATCAGCCCCAGCATTTT.

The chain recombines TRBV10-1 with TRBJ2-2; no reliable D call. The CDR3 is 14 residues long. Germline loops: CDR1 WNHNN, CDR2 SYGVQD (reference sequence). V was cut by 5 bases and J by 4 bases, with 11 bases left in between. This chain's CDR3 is CASSHPMGTGELFF. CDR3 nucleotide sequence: TGCGCCAGCAGTCATCCTATGGGCACCGGGGAGCTGTTTTTT.

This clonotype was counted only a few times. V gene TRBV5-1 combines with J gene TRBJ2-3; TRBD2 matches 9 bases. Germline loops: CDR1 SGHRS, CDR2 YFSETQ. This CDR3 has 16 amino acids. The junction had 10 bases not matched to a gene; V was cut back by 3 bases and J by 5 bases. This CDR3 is CASSSRLAVLKDTQYF. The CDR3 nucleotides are TGCGCCAGCAGCTCCCGACTAGCGGTCCTGAAAGATACGCAGTATTTT.

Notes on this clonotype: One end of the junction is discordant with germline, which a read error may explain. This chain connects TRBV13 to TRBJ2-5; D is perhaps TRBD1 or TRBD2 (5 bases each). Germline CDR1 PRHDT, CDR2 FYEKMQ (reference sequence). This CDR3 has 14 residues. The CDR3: CTSSSGRIQETQYF. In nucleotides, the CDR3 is TGTACCAGCAGCTCGGGACGGATCCAAGAGACCCAGTACTTC. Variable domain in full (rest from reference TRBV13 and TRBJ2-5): AAGVIQSPRHLIKEKRETATLKCYPIPRHDTVYWYQQGPGQDPQFLISFYEKMQSDKGSIPDRFSAQQFSDYHSELNMSSLELGDSALYFCTSSSGRIQETQYFGPGTRLLVL.

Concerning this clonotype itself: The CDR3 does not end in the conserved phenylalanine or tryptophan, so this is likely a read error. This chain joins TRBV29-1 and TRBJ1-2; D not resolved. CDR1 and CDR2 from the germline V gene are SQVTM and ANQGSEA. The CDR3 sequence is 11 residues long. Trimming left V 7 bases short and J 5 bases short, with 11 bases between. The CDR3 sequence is CSEGVQYGYTL. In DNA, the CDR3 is TGCAGCGAAGGCGTACAATATGGCTACACCCTC.

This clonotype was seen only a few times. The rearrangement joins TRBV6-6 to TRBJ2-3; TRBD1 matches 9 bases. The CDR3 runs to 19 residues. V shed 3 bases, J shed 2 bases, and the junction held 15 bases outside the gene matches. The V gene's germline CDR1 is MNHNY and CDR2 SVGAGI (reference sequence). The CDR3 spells CASSYYTPRDRVDTDTQYF. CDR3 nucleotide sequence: TGTGCCAGCAGTTATTACACGCCCCGGGACAGGGTAGACACAGATACGCAGTATTTT.

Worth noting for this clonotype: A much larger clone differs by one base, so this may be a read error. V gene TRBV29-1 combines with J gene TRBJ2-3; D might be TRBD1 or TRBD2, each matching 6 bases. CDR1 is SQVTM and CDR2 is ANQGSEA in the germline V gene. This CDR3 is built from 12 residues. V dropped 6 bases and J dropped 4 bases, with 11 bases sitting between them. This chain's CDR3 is CSVHRDSDTQYF. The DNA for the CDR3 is TGCAGCGTCCACAGGGACTCAGATACGCAGTATTTT.

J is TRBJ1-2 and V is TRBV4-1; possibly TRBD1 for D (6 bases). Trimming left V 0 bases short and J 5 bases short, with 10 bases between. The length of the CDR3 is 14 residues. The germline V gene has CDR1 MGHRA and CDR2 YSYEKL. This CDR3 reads CASSQEGQGYGYTF. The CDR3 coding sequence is TGCGCCAGCAGCCAAGAGGGGCAGGGGTATGGCTACACCTTC.

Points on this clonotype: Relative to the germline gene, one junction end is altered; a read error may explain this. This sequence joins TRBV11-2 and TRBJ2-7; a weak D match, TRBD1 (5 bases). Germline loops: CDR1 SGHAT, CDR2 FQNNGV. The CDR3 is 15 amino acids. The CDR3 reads CVSCARHDSPGEQYF. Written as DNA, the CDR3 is TGTGTCAGCTGCGCTCGCCATGACAGCCCCGGCGAGCAGTACTTC. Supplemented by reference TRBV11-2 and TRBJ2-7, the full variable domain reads EAGVAQSPRYKIIEKRQSVAFWCNPISGHATLYWYQQILGQGPKLLIQFQNNGVVDDSQLPKDRFSAERLKGVDSTLKIQPAKLEDSAVYLCVSCARHDSPGEQYFGPGTRLTVT.

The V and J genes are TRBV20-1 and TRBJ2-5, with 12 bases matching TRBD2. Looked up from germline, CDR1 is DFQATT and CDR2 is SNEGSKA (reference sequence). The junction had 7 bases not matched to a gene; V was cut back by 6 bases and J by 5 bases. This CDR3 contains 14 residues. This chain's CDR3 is CSALTSGSQETQYF. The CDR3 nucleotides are TGCAGTGCCCTGACTAGCGGGAGTCAGGAGACCCAGTACTTC.

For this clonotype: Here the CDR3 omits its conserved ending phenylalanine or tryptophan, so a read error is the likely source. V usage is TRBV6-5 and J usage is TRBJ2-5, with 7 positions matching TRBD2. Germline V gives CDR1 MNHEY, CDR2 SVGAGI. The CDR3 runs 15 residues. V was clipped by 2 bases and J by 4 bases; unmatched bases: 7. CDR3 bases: TGTGCCAGCAGTTACGGGAGGGAATCGGCAGAGACCCAGTACCTC. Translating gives CASSYGRESAETQYL.

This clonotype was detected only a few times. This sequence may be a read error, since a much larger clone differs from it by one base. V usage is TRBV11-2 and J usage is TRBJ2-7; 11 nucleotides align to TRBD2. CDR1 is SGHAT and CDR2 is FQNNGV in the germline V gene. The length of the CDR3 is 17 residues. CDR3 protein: CVSSLAGVLAGGYEQYF. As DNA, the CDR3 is TGTGTCAGCAGCTTAGCCGGGGTGCTAGCGGGAGGCTACGAGCAGTACTTC.

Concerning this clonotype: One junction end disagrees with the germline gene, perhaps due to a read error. Here the CDR3 DNA reads TGTGCCAGCAGCACCTGGACTAGCGGGGTCAACGAGCATTACTTC. Translating gives CASSTWTSGVNEHYF. The chain combines TRBV11-2 with TRBJ2-7, with 12 bases matching TRBD2. Germline assignment: CDR1 SGHAT and CDR2 FQNNGV. The CDR3 runs 15 residues.

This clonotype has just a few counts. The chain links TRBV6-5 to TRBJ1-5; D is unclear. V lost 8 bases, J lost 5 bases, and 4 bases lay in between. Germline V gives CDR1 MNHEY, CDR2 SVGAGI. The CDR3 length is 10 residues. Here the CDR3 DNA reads TGTGCCAGCTGCCATCAGCCCCAGCATTTT. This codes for CASCHQPQHF.

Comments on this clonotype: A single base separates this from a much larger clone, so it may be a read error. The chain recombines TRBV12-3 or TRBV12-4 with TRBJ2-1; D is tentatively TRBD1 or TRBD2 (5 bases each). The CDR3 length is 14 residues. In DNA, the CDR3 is TGTGCCAGCACCGTGGGGGTGGAATACAATGAGCAGTCCTTC. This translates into CASTVGVEYNEQSF.

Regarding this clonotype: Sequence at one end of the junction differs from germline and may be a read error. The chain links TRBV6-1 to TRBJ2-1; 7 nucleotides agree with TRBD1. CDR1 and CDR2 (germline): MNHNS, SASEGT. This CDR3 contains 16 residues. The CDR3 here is CASSEQPGTGALEQLF. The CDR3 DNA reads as TGTGCCAGCAGCGAACAACCTGGAACAGGGGCTCTGGAGCAGCTCTTC.